The source of this TCR beta chain is a study of cytomegalovirus exposure and HLA in healthy donors. Study overall: Later, an analysis reported that the 130 or so validation repertoires had used the same platform as the approximately 720 first-cohort repertoires. Findings and limits, study-wide: Per published reports, the classifier diagnosed cytomegalovirus status with high specificity and sensitivity. Rare sequences made up most TCRs, while some public TCRs were found in many donors.

Assay used: immunoSEQ multiplex PCR; TCRdb lists only in-frame clones, some missing. The top ten clones hold 0.67% of a sample with 95,000 to 120,000 clones, around 95% of them seen once. CDR1 SGHAT and CDR2 FQNNGV come from the germline V gene. This CDR3 region has 16 residues. J gave up 3 bases and V 5 bases, and 10 bases lay outside the gene matches. Of note for this clone: Its antigen is unidentified.

Separation from the roughly 700-subject first cohort characterized the approximately 120-subject validation cohort, to which the donors belonged. This TCR came from a woman under 30 in good health and CMV-seronegative. The chain uses TRBV11-2 and TRBJ2-5; 9 bases map to TRBD2. Sequencing was performed on PBMCs. CDR3 sequence: CASSLSGGGAEETQYF. CDR3 DNA: TGTGCCAGCAGCCTTAGCGGGGGAGGGGCTGAAGAGACCCAGTACTTC.